This paragraph reports one T cell receptor beta chain. The data stem from a study of blood T cell repertoires in COVID-19. For the study at large: The samples span acute and convalescent COVID-19 from the United States, Italy and Spain. Nucleic acid was either cDNA or gDNA, and it came from T cells, B-cell-depleted T cells, or PBMCs.

Germline CDR1 and CDR2: SGHTA and FQGNSA. V was trimmed by 2 bases and J by 7 bases, leaving 17 bases between them. CDR3 length: 15 residues. Individuals drawn from 24 US areas were about 18 to 95 years old. Participants had their cohort set by participant-reported clinical history. Clones were read by immunoSEQ multiplex PCR, and TCRdb kept only the in-frame ones, dropping some. Here the sample spans around 150,000 clones, roughly 88% being singletons. This chain uses TRBV7-2 with TRBJ1-2; tentatively, D is TRBD1 (6 bases). This TCR was sampled from a woman aged 45-65 years who had recovered from COVID-19. The sample comprised PBMCs or T cells enriched from blood (not recorded which). CDR3 loop: CASSLSTGFTSGYTF. The CDR3 bases are TGTGCCAGCAGCTTATCAACAGGGTTCACCTCTGGCTACACCTTC.